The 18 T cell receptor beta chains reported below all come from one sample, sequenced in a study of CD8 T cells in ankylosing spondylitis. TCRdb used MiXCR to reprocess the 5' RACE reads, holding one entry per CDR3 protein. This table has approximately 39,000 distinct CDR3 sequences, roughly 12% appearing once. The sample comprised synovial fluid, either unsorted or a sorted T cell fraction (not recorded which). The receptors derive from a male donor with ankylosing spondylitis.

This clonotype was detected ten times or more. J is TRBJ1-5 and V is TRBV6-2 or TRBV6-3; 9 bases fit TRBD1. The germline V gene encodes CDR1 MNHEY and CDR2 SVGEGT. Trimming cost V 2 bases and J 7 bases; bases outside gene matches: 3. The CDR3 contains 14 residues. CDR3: CASSYETGGQPQHF. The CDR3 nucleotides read TGTGCCAGCAGTTACGAGACAGGGGGACAGCCCCAGCATTTT.

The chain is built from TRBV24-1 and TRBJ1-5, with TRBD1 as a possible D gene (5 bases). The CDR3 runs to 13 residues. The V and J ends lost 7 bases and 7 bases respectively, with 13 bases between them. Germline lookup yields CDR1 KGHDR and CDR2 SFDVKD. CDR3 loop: CATSGGGGQPQHF. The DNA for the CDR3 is TGTGCCACCAGCGGCGGGGGAGGGCAGCCCCAGCATTTT.

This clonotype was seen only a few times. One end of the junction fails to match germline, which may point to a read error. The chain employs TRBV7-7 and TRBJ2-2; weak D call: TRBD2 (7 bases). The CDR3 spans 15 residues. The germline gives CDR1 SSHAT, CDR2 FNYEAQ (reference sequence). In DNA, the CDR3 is TGTGCTAGCAGCTTGCGGGGGCCTTACACCGGGGAGCTGTTTTTT. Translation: CASSLRGPYTGELFF.

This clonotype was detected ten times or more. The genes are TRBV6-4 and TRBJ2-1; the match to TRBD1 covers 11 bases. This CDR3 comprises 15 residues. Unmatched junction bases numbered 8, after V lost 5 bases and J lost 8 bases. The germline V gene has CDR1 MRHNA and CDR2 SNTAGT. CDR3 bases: TGTGCCAGCAGTACCGGGACAGGGGGTAGCGATGAGCAGTTCTTC. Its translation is CASSTGTGGSDEQFF.

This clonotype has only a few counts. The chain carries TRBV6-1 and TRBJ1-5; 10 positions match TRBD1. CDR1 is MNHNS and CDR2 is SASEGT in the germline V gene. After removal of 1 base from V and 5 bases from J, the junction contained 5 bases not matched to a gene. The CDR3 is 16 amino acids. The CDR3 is CASSEDGGQGHQPQHF. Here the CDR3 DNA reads TGTGCCAGCAGTGAAGATGGGGGACAGGGGCATCAGCCCCAGCATTTT.

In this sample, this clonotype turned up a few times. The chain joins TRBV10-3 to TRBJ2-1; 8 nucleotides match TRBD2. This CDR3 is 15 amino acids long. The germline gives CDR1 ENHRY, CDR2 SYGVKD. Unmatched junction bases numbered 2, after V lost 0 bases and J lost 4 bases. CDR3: CAISESSGVYNEQFF. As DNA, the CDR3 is TGTGCCATCAGTGAGTCTAGCGGGGTATACAATGAGCAGTTCTTC.

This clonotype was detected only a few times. CDR3 loop: CASSYSSHSGANVLTF. The DNA for the CDR3 is TGTGCCAGCAGTTACTCTTCGCACTCTGGGGCCAACGTCCTGACTTTC. V and J are TRBV6-5 and TRBJ2-6; D gene uncertain. Germline CDR1 is MNHEY and CDR2 is SVGAGI. CDR3 length: 16 residues. V lost 0 bases to trimming and J lost 0 bases, with 6 bases between them.

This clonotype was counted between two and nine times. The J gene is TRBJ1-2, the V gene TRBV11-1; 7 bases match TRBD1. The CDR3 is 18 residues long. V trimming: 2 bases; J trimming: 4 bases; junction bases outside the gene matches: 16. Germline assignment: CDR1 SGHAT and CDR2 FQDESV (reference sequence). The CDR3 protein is CASSLNDGQDPHFYGYTF. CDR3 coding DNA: TGTGCCAGCAGCTTAAACGATGGACAGGACCCACATTTCTATGGCTACACCTTC.

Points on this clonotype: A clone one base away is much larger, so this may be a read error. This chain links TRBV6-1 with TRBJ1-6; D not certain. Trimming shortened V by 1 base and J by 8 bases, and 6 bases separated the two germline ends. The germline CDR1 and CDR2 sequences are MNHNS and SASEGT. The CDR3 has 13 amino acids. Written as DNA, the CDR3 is TGTGCCAGCAGTGAAGGGGAGTATTCACCCCTCCACTTT. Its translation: CASSEGEYSPLHF.

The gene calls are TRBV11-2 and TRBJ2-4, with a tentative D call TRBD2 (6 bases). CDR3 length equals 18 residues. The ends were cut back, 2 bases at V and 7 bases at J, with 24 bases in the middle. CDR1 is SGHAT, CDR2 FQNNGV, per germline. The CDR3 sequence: CASSLKGGHEEDRNIQYF. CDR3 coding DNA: TGTGCCAGCAGCTTAAAAGGAGGGCATGAGGAGGATCGGAACATTCAGTACTTC.

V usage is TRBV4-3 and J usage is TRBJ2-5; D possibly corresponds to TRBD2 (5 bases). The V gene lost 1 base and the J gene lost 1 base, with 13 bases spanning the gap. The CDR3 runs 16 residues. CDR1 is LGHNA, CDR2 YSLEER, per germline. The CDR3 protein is CASSQAGRGSQETQYF. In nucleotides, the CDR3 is TGCGCCAGCAGCCAAGCGGGGAGAGGGAGCCAAGAGACCCAGTACTTC.

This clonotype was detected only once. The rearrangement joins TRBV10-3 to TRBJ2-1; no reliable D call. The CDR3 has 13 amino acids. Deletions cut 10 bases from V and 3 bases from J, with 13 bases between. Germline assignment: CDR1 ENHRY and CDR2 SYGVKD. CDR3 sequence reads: CATRSPNYNEQFF. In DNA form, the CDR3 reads TGTGCCACCAGGAGCCCAAACTACAATGAGCAGTTCTTC.

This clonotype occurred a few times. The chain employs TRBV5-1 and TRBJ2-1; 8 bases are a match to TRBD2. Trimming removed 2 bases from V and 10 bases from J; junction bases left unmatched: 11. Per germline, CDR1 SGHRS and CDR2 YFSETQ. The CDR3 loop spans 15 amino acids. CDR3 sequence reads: CASSFVWTSLTEQFF. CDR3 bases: TGCGCCAGCAGCTTCGTATGGACTAGCCTCACGGAGCAGTTCTTC.

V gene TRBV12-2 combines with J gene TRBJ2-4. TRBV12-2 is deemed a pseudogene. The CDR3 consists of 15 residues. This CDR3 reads CASRLALLAKNIQYF. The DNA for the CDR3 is TGTGCAAGTCGCTTAGCTCTTCTAGCCAAAAACATTCAGTACTTC.

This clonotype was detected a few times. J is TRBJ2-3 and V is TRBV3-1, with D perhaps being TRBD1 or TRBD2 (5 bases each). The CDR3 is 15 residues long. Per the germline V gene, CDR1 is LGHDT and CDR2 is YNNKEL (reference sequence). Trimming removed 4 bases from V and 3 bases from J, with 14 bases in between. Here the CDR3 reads CASSLDRDGTDTQYF. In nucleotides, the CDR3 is TGTGCCAGCAGCCTCGACCGGGACGGAACAGATACGCAGTATTTT.

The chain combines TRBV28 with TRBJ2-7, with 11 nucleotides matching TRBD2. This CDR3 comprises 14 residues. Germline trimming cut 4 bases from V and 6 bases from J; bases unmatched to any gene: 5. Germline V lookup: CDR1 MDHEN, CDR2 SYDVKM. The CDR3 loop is CASSSLAGVSEQYF. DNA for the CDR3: TGTGCCAGCAGTTCACTAGCGGGAGTAAGCGAGCAGTACTTC.

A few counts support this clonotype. The DNA of the CDR3 is TGTGCCAGCAGTTGGGCAGGGGCGACTGAGCAGTTCTTC. This encodes CASSWAGATEQFF. The chain uses TRBV27 and TRBJ2-1; D perhaps matches TRBD1 (6 bases). The germline V gene encodes CDR1 MNHEY and CDR2 SMNVEV (reference sequence). V gave up 4 bases and J gave up 9 bases, with 13 bases separating them. CDR3 length: 13 residues.

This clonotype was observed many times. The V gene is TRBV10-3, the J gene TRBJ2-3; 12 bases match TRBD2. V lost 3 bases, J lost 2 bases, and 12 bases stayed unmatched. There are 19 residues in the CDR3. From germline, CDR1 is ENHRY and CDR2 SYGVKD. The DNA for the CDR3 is TGTGCCATCAGTGACTCTAGCGGGAGGGTCGGTTGGACCACAGATACGCAGTATTTT. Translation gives CAISDSSGRVGWTTDTQYF.